Many counts were recorded for the clone carrying this TCR beta chain. This sample is drawn from a study of T-cell reconstitution after alpha-beta-depleted transplantation in children. Preparation of the TCRbeta library was carried out with unique molecular identifiers. Each CDR3 protein gets one entry after TCRdb re-called the PCR reads with MiXCR. The repertoire has hundreds of thousands of distinct CDR3 sequences, about 9.9% of them found once; the top ten carry 20% to 30%. This CDR3 has 13 residues. Germline CDR1 is MDHEN and CDR2 is SYDVKM. V dropped 2 bases and J dropped 6; count of bases not matched to a gene: 1.

The starting material was peripheral blood, obtained 180 days after TCRalphabeta/CD19-depleted stem cell transplant. The clonotype comes from a male patient between 2 and 10 years old who had a stem cell transplant for chronic granulomatous disease, so the T cells may come from the graft donor. V gene TRBV28 combines with J gene TRBJ2-7, with TRBD2 matching 10 bases. The DNA for the CDR3 is TGTGCCAGCAGTTTAAGACTAGCGGGCGAGCAGTACTTC. This encodes CASSLRLAGEQYF.